This T cell receptor (beta chain) was identified during a study of cytomegalovirus exposure and HLA in healthy donors. Across the study: Ancestry clustering placed roughly 86% of several hundred genotyped donors in the Caucasian-associated cluster. Overall study findings and caveats: For most TCR sequences rarity was the rule, although some public TCRs occurred in many donors. An analysis that was carried out later associated approximately 15,000 TCR beta sequences with HLA alleles at 0.05 false discovery rate.

PCR involved 60 Vbeta and 13 Jbeta primers. The protocol was immunoSEQ multiplex PCR, while the TCRdb copy is restricted to in-frame clones and leaves out a portion. The data hold roughly 100,000 clones, with 60% to 70% observed a single time. This clone appeared a few times. Its target is unknown. There are 14 residues in the CDR3. From germline, CDR1 is SGHNT and CDR2 YYREEE (reference sequence). After removal of 1 base from V and 9 bases from J, the junction contained 6 bases not matched to a gene. The specimen sequenced was PBMCs. This chain connects TRBV5-4 to TRBJ2-1; 8 bases align to TRBD2. This TCR derives from a woman in her forties or fifties in good health and CMV-seronegative. For the CDR3, the DNA is TGTGCCAGCAGCTTGATTAGCGGGAAACTTGAGCAGTTCTTC. Protein sequence: CASSLISGKLEQFF.